Listed below are T cell receptor beta chains from one sample, sequenced in a study of liver allograft versus peripheral blood T cells. TCRdb redid the calling of the reads with MiXCR, one entry per CDR3 protein. The sample contains around 12,000 distinct CDR3 sequences, 15% to 20% of which appear only once. These receptors came from a human patient who had a liver transplant. The T cells may come from the graft donor. CDR3s leave out the opening cysteine and the closing phenylalanine or tryptophan. Size is omitted from some rows. Given values are once, few, many or a class for expanded clones.

V gene: TRBV7-3
J gene: TRBJ1-6
clone size: .
CDR3 protein: ASSLMGSNSPLH

V gene: TRBV18
J gene: TRBJ1-1
clone size: many
CDR3 protein: ASSHRQGYWPRIWDSRAF

V gene: TRBV7-2
J gene: TRBJ1-1
clone size: .
CDR3 protein: ASSLEPENTEAF

V gene: TRBV6-1
J gene: TRBJ1-6
clone size: many
CDR3 protein: ASSDSTNSPLH

V gene: TRBV28
J gene: TRBJ2-7
clone size: many
CDR3 protein: ASSSLGDTYEQY

V gene: TRBV7-9
J gene: TRBJ2-2
clone size: .
CDR3 protein: ASSFSGRLIGELF

V gene: TRBV9
J gene: TRBJ2-1
clone size: .
CDR3 protein: ASSVAQGVYNEQF

V gene: TRBV29-1
J gene: TRBJ2-5
clone size: many
CDR3 protein: SADRGQETQY

V gene: TRBV14
J gene: TRBJ1-3
clone size: few
CDR3 protein: ASSQDHLNTIY

V gene: TRBV9
J gene: TRBJ2-3
clone size: .
CDR3 protein: ASSARVSTDTQY

V gene: TRBV7-9
J gene: TRBJ1-6
clone size: .
CDR3 protein: ASSLAGIYNSPLH

V gene: TRBV27
J gene: TRBJ2-2
clone size: medium-sized
CDR3 protein: ASSLLTGQSTGELF

V gene: TRBV29-1
J gene: TRBJ1-2
clone size: medium-sized
CDR3 protein: SVERGYGYT

V gene: TRBV15
J gene: TRBJ2-2
clone size: .
CDR3 protein: ATSRDQKIGELF

V gene: TRBV19
J gene: TRBJ2-3
clone size: medium-sized
CDR3 protein: ASSIDGTKDTQY

V gene: TRBV28
J gene: TRBJ2-2
clone size: medium-sized
CDR3 protein: ASSKLSRELF

V gene: TRBV7-2
J gene: TRBJ1-1
clone size: few
CDR3 protein: ASSRREGEAF

V gene: TRBV20-1
J gene: TRBJ2-4
clone size: .
CDR3 protein: SAPLASGGIQY

V gene: TRBV18
J gene: TRBJ1-3
clone size: medium-sized
CDR3 protein: ASSPGRNSGNTIY

V gene: TRBV11-2
J gene: TRBJ1-2
clone size: .
CDR3 protein: ASSLDLQGRNGYT

V gene: TRBV28
J gene: TRBJ1-5
clone size: .
CDR3 protein: ASSSYQGYNQPQH

V gene: TRBV29-1
J gene: TRBJ1-2
clone size: medium-sized
CDR3 protein: SVGSGLDYGYT

V gene: TRBV7-9
J gene: TRBJ1-6
clone size: .
CDR3 protein: ASSLVGQETIH

V gene: TRBV20-1
J gene: TRBJ2-7
clone size: .
CDR3 protein: SASKQGYEQY

V gene: TRBV12-5
J gene: TRBJ1-4
clone size: many
CDR3 protein: ASGLRTGRDEKLF

V gene: TRBV27
J gene: TRBJ2-7
clone size: .
CDR3 protein: ASSLEGLGSYEQY

V gene: TRBV6-1
J gene: TRBJ2-1
clone size: many
CDR3 protein: ASSGGTSGIHF

V gene: TRBV6-5
J gene: TRBJ2-1
clone size: .
CDR3 protein: ASNDRDFYNEQF

V gene: TRBV5-6
J gene: TRBJ1-1
clone size: .
CDR3 protein: ASSPPGTANTEAF

V gene: TRBV7-9
J gene: TRBJ2-7
clone size: .
CDR3 protein: ASSFGGRSYEQY

V gene: TRBV2
J gene: TRBJ1-2
clone size: few
CDR3 protein: ASSLEGGRGYGYT

V gene: TRBV20-1
J gene: TRBJ1-4
clone size: many
CDR3 protein: SARDPGELANEKLF

V gene: TRBV18
J gene: TRBJ2-5
clone size: few
CDR3 protein: ASSPKTSGSGGETQY

V gene: TRBV20-1
J gene: TRBJ2-7
clone size: .
CDR3 protein: SANQDGYEQY

V gene: TRBV28
J gene: TRBJ2-7
clone size: few
CDR3 protein: ASTSPRTGNEQY

V gene: TRBV20-1
J gene: TRBJ1-6
clone size: few
CDR3 protein: SARGMVNSPLH

V gene: TRBV19
J gene: TRBJ2-7
clone size: many
CDR3 protein: ASSIGPGYSYEQY

V gene: TRBV5-6
J gene: TRBJ1-1
clone size: .
CDR3 protein: ASSSLWARGPEAF

V gene: TRBV3-1
J gene: TRBJ1-4
clone size: few
CDR3 protein: ASSPRTGPNEKLF

V gene: TRBV10-3
J gene: TRBJ2-7
clone size: few
CDR3 protein: AISGNYEQY

V gene: TRBV20-1
J gene: TRBJ1-2
clone size: .
CDR3 protein: SASATDSNYGYT

V gene: TRBV7-3
J gene: TRBJ1-5
clone size: .
CDR3 protein: ASSLTRDQPQH

V gene: TRBV5-4
J gene: TRBJ2-2
clone size: few
CDR3 protein: ASSLDLADAYSRELF

V gene: TRBV5-6
J gene: TRBJ2-3
clone size: many
CDR3 protein: ASSSGGGDTQY

V gene: TRBV6-5
J gene: TRBJ1-5
clone size: medium-sized
CDR3 protein: ASSSRQGGNQPQH

V gene: TRBV27
J gene: TRBJ1-6
clone size: medium-sized
CDR3 protein: ASSPRDRNDSPLH